Below, 11 T cell receptor beta chains from the same sample are listed, as sequenced in a study of blood T cell repertoires in COVID-19. Measured with immunoSEQ multiplex PCR; TCRdb has only the in-frame clones, and not every one. The sample consists of approximately 200,000 clones, 70% to 85% of them appearing once. The material sequenced was PBMCs or T cells enriched from blood (not recorded which). The origin of the receptors is a woman aged 40 to 50 with acute COVID-19.

V gene TRBV11-1 combines with J gene TRBJ1-1; the D gene is possibly TRBD1 (6 bases). The CDR3 runs 15 residues. Germline lookup yields CDR1 SGHAT and CDR2 FQDESV (reference sequence). V lost 5 bases and J 1 base, leaving 14 bases between the germline ends. In DNA, the CDR3 is TGTGCCAGCAGCCCGGGGGGGCTGGGGAACACTGAAGCTTTCTTT. It specifies CASSPGGLGNTEAFF.

This clone was found a few times. The rearrangement uses TRBV28 and TRBJ1-4; TRBD1 matches 7 bases. The CDR3 extends over 13 amino acids. In germline, CDR1 is MDHEN, CDR2 SYDVKM. The ends lost 7 bases at V and 5 bases at J; junction bases unmatched: 4. The CDR3: CASKGAPNEKLFF. In DNA, the CDR3 is TGTGCCAGCAAGGGGGCGCCGAATGAAAAACTGTTTTTT.

This chain connects TRBV7-3 to TRBJ1-1; D is ambiguous. Germline values: CDR1 SGHTA, CDR2 FQGTGA. V lost 4 bases to trimming and J lost 1 base, with 10 bases between them. The length of the CDR3 is 14 residues. The CDR3 sequence is CASSSRPGNTEAFF. CDR3 nucleotides: TGTGCCAGCAGCTCCCGGCCAGGGAACACTGAAGCTTTCTTT.

To note about this clone: The germline gene is not matched at one end of the junction; a read error may be the cause. The chain recombines TRBV27 with TRBJ1-2; D may be TRBD1 (5 bases). Germline CDR1 MNHEY, CDR2 SMNVEV (reference sequence). There are 14 residues in the CDR3. The CDR3 DNA is TGTGCCAGCAGCTTATCCGGGGGTTCGGGTGGCTACACCTTC. Protein sequence: CASSLSGGSGGYTF.

J is TRBJ2-2 and V is TRBV5-1; 10 positions agree with TRBD2. Germline loops: CDR1 SGHRS, CDR2 YFSETQ. The CDR3 is 16 amino acids. Trimming cost V 7 bases and J 4 bases; bases outside gene matches: 10. This CDR3 reads CASGPAGGPGTGELFF. The CDR3 DNA follows: TGCGCCAGCGGACCAGCGGGAGGGCCGGGCACCGGGGAGCTGTTTTTT.

The chain is built from TRBV7-2 and TRBJ1-1, with TRBD1 as a possible D gene (6 bases). This CDR3 is 13 amino acids long. The V and J ends lost 6 bases and 1 base respectively, with 9 bases between them. The germline gives CDR1 SGHTA, CDR2 FQGNSA. This chain's CDR3 is CASRQGGNTEAFF. CDR3 coding DNA: TGTGCCAGCAGACAGGGCGGGAACACTGAAGCTTTCTTT.

This chain connects TRBV9 to TRBJ2-5; 8 bases agree with TRBD1. J lost 5 bases, V lost 2 bases, and 5 bases had no gene match. Germline V gene sequence: CDR1 SGDLS, CDR2 YYNGEE. The CDR3 totals 14 residues. DNA for the CDR3: TGTGCCAGCAGCGTGGACAGGGAGAGTGAGACCCAGTACTTC. Its protein product is CASSVDRESETQYF.

The V and J genes are TRBV29-1 and TRBJ2-7; 8 bases line up with TRBD2. Germline loops: CDR1 SQVTM, CDR2 ANQGSEA. This CDR3 comprises 12 residues. The J segment lost 3 bases and the V segment lost 7 bases, leaving 5 bases of the junction unmatched. The CDR3 nucleotides are TGCAGCGCGGGGGGGGACATCTACGAGCAGTACTTC. Its translation: CSAGGDIYEQYF.

This chain links TRBV24-1 with TRBJ2-3; a weak D match, TRBD1 (6 bases). Germline V gene lookup returns CDR1 KGHDR and CDR2 SFDVKD. This CDR3 comprises 13 residues. Trimming stripped 8 bases from V and 2 bases from J, with 10 bases between. The CDR3 DNA reads TGTGCCACCAAGGACAGTACCACAGATACGCAGTATTTT. Its protein product is CATKDSTTDTQYF.

The chain uses TRBV5-1 and TRBJ1-6, with D unclear. The V end lost 0 bases, the J end lost 9 bases, and 22 bases lay between the germline ends. CDR1 SGHRS and CDR2 YFSETQ come from the germline V gene. CDR3 length: 18 residues. CDR3 in amino acids: CASSLAVSWGDARSPLHF. The CDR3, as DNA: TGCGCCAGCAGCTTGGCCGTATCGTGGGGAGACGCGCGTTCACCCCTCCACTTT.

This clone was seen repeatedly, ten times or more. The J gene is TRBJ2-2, the V gene TRBV3-1 (or the pseudogene TRBV3-2); TRBD2 matches 10 bases. The CDR3 length is 14 residues. Germline V gene sequence: CDR1 LGHDT, CDR2 YNNKEL (reference sequence). V was clipped by 3 bases and J by 7 bases; unmatched bases: 2. CDR3 region: CASSHSGRIGELFF. CDR3 bases: TGTGCCAGCAGCCATAGCGGGAGGATCGGGGAGCTGTTTTTT.